This is a list of T cell receptor beta chains from one sample in a study of blood T cell repertoires in COVID-19. Clones were sequenced by immunoSEQ multiplex PCR, and TCRdb holds only the in-frame ones, with some missing. The sample holds fewer than 350,000 clones, roughly 90% seen once. The source material was peripheral blood. The receptors shown here come from a woman aged 25 to 39 with COVID-19, enrolled during active disease. Each CDR3 is given with its conserved first and last residue.

TRBV30	15	TRBJ2-1	CAWRELAASYNEQFF
TRBV6-5	14	TRBJ1-3	CASSYSHSGNTIYF
TRBV3-1/TRBV3-2	15	TRBJ2-7	CASSHSGRLSYEQYF
TRBV28	20	TRBJ1-4	CASSSFHPDRDLDSNEKLFF
TRBV28	12	TRBJ2-7	CASGTGAYEQYF
TRBV28	14	TRBJ1-4	CASSFYRNNEKLFF
TRBV7-9	15	TRBJ2-3	CASGLAGAITDTQYF
TRBV7-2	13	TRBJ1-1	CASSFNGQFEAFF
TRBV6-5	14	TRBJ2-2	CASRTGQNTGELFF
TRBV30	14	TRBJ2-5	CAWSVLAGEETQYF
TRBV4-3	15	TRBJ1-2	CASSQGTRNYYGYTF
TRBV5-1	14	TRBJ2-6	CASSGGAGANVLTF
TRBV7-6	17	TRBJ2-6	CASSLGRISSGANVLTF
TRBV5-4	14	TRBJ2-5	CASSPPAGAKTQYF
TRBV7-9	13	TRBJ2-5	CASSSLPGETQYF
TRBV29-1	13	TRBJ2-3	CSVGPGGTDTQYF
TRBV5-1	15	TRBJ2-5	CASSTTGQAIETQYF
TRBV6-6	11	TRBJ2-7	CASSSQTSIEF
TRBV5-1	13	TRBJ2-3	CASSLQTRDTQYF
TRBV11-2	15	TRBJ2-1	CASSLDRGTYNEQFF
TRBV7-3	16	TRBJ2-3	CASSLGRSGGLGTQYF
TRBV10-1	15	TRBJ2-5	CASSEPGQQRETQYF
TRBV5-1	18	TRBJ2-7	CASSALGTSGRRGSEQYF
TRBV2	14	TRBJ1-5	CASSEGSVYQPQHF
TRBV10-1	14	TRBJ1-1	CASSEARGRTEAFF
TRBV5-6	15	TRBJ1-5	CASSPGTGDNQPQHF
TRBV5-1	15	TRBJ2-1	CASSLVAGGGGEQFF
TRBV19	14	TRBJ2-4	CASSISGGRNIQYF
TRBV5-1	13	TRBJ2-7	CASSRQGNHEQYF
TRBV18	13	TRBJ2-5	CASSLRDRETQYF
TRBV15	16	TRBJ2-1	CATSKVGTGGNNEQFF
TRBV29-1	13	TRBJ2-1	CSVDANSFNEQFF
TRBV28	13	TRBJ1-4	CASRPQINEKLFF
TRBV6-5	15	TRBJ2-3	CATRRLAGGPDTQYF
TRBV12-3/TRBV12-4	13	TRBJ1-1	CASSLQSGTEAFF
TRBV28	15	TRBJ1-4	CASSFGGTGIGKLFF
TRBV5-4	15	TRBJ2-7	CASSLDQRETYEQYF
TRBV7-8	15	TRBJ1-1	CASREEDRMNTEAFF
TRBV5-1	13	TRBJ2-5	CASSAGQQETQYF